This T cell receptor (beta chain) derives from a study of regulatory T cells in long-lasting Graves disease. Across the study: For a period under 3 months, newly diagnosed Graves' patients had taken antithyroid drugs.

Time point noted: newly diagnosed GD, antithyroid drugs for less than 3 months. Researchers made the TCR library from RNA that was extracted from PBMCs. Arm-PCR of CDR3 regions with iRepertoire HTBI primers generated TCR beta libraries. TCRdb re-called the multiplex PCR reads through MiXCR, storing one row per CDR3 protein. The sample carries hundreds of thousands of distinct CDR3 sequences, roughly 14% recorded once. Findings of the study overall: Persistent Graves' patients showed less TCR diversity than newly diagnosed ones. TRBV28 was favored in persistent disease, as were TRBJ1-2 and TRBJ2-5.

This clonotype was seen a handful of times. What it recognizes is unknown. Germline-derived CDR1 and CDR2 are SGHTA and FQGNSA. The V gene lost 1 base and the J gene lost 5 bases, with 9 bases spanning the gap. This CDR3 is built from 13 residues. This sample also belongs to another study, concerning T cells in Graves' hyperthyroidism and ophthalmopathy. From that report: HTBI primers drove first-round RT-PCR of the TCR CDR3.

This chain joins TRBV7-2 and TRBJ2-7; D not certain. This sample comprised peripheral blood mononuclear cells (PBMCs), obtained at new diagnosis, from a patient treated with antithyroid drugs. The clonotype originates from a man between 25 and 39 years old with Graves disease. The CDR3 sequence: CASSLVPGNEQYF. The CDR3 nucleotides read TGTGCCAGCAGCTTAGTCCCAGGAAACGAGCAGTACTTC.